The 5 T cell receptor beta chains in this list originate from one sample, sequenced in a study of blood T cell repertoires in COVID-19. Sequencing was performed with immunoSEQ multiplex PCR; in TCRdb, only in-frame clones are kept and a portion is missing. This table has about 150,000 clones, 86% appearing once. The material sequenced was PBMCs or T cells enriched from blood (not recorded which). These receptors were obtained from a man aged 45-60 years who had recovered from COVID-19.

This clone has only one observation. In DNA, the CDR3 is TGTGCCAGCAGTGTTACCGGGAGAACTGGGGCCAACGTCCTGACTTTC. Translation: CASSVTGRTGANVLTF. V and J are TRBV9 and TRBJ2-6; a possible D gene is TRBD2 (6 bases). Trimming removed 5 bases from V and 2 bases from J, with 14 bases in between. Germline assignment: CDR1 SGDLS and CDR2 YYNGEE. The CDR3 is 16 amino acids.

The rearrangement joins TRBV20-1 to TRBJ2-5; the match to TRBD2 covers 13 bases. Germline lookup yields CDR1 DFQATT and CDR2 SNEGSKA (reference sequence). The CDR3 has 20 residues. J lost 5 bases, V lost 3 bases, and 21 bases had no gene match. DNA for the CDR3: TGCAGTGCTAGTTTACAACTAGAAGTACTAGCGGGAGGGCTAGAGGAGACCCAGTACTTC. It is translated as CSASLQLEVLAGGLEETQYF.

The J gene is TRBJ1-3, the V gene TRBV5-6; perhaps TRBD1 as D (5 bases). Germline lookup yields CDR1 SGHDT and CDR2 YYEEEE. The CDR3 spans 14 residues. V was trimmed by 2 bases and J by 3 bases, leaving 9 bases between them. Written as DNA, the CDR3 is TGTGCCAGCAGCTTCGTCGGGGGTGGAAACACCATATATTTT. Residues: CASSFVGGGNTIYF.

The rearrangement joins TRBV5-1 to TRBJ2-3; perhaps TRBD1 as D (7 bases). V was cut by 5 bases and J by 7 bases, with 11 bases left in between. Germline V CDR1 and CDR2: SGHRS, YFSETQ. This CDR3 has 12 amino acids. The CDR3 loop reads CASRRDSYTQYF. The CDR3, as DNA: TGCGCCAGCAGGCGGGACAGCTATACGCAGTATTTT.

The chain uses TRBV19 and TRBJ1-1; a weak D match, TRBD1 (6 bases). V was trimmed by 1 base and J by 4 bases, leaving 7 bases between them. Per germline, CDR1 LNHDA and CDR2 SQIVND (reference sequence). The CDR3 covers 13 residues. CDR3 region: CASSIARGTEAFF. The CDR3 DNA reads TGTGCCAGTAGTATAGCCAGGGGCACTGAAGCTTTCTTT.